The sequence of this TCR beta chain was determined in a study of T cells after yellow fever vaccination (dated by TCRdb to the late 2010s). For the wider study: The SMART-Seq v4 Ultra Low Input RNA kit was used to prepare libraries from fractions with low cell numbers. Bulk TCR alpha and beta repertoires were sequenced longitudinally to track T-cell clones before and after primary and booster YFV17D yellow fever vaccination. Two healthy male donors, one aged 18 to 30 and one aged 30 to 40 years, made up the cohort. Blood samples were taken at several timepoints before and after primary and secondary immunization, and bulk PBMC replicates and cell subsets were isolated. General study outcomes and caveats: A small share of clonotypes occurred in both CD4 and CD8 compartments, likely arising from convergent recombination. Most clones expanded after primary vaccination were re-detected after the booster (almost 98% of CD4 and approximately 88% of CD8), suggesting broad memory maintenance. Compared with the primary T-cell response, the secondary T-cell response was faster but weaker, reaching its peak on day 5 rather than on day 15. Because only two donors were included in the study, the extent to which the findings can be generalized is limited. FACS-sorted repertoires could contain abundant contaminating clonotypes from the bulk population, so computational filtering was required.

CDR1 and CDR2 are read off the germline V gene as SGHTA and FQGNSA. A distance of 15 bases separates the germline ends of V and J, which lose 2 bases and 6 bases respectively. The cysteine opens and the phenylalanine closes a CDR3 of 15 amino acids. Of the read, only the CDR3 DNA is kept; its 45 bases are in frame from base 1. The sample's treatment or condition, from its label and the paper: live attenuated yellow fever vaccine strain. At each blood-draw timepoint, two biological replicates of bulk PBMCs were obtained. A standard Ficoll-Paque protocol was used to isolate PBMCs from peripheral blood. TriZol was used to extract RNA from bulk PBMCs, from CD4 and CD8 fractions, and from dextramer-positive and dextramer-negative fractions. TCRdb shows the sequencer as Illumina NovaSeq 6000. Synthesis of TCR cDNA relied on 5'RACE template switching, a step that introduced a universal primer site along with unique molecular identifiers. Priming for cDNA synthesis came from both the TCR alpha and TCR beta constant segments. Library amplification used two PCR steps, and the second PCR step added sample barcodes and sequencing adapters. Sequencing of the libraries was done on either Illumina HiSeq 2500 (2x100 bp) or NovaSeq (2x150 bp). The published analysis was carried out like this. MIGEC handled demultiplexing of reads and collapsing into UMI consensus sequences, while MiXCR performed V(D)J alignment. Vaccine-responding clonotypes were identified with edgeR using replicate PBMC samples, with FDR below 0.01 and a log2 fold change above 5 up to day 15 being required. CD4 or CD8 identity was assigned to each bulk clonotype according to whether the clonotype was present at higher abundance in the sequenced CD4 repertoire or the sequenced CD8 repertoire. The raw public reads went through TCRdb reprocessing: fastp at Q25, MiXCR clone calling, in-frame beta chains kept. Here each entry gathers all rows of one CDR3 protein and keeps the most common genes and DNA. The V and J calls were not made by the authors but by TCRdb's processing. Across this sample there are some 350,000 distinct CDR3 sequences, with roughly 4.3% seen only once. Clones ranked in the top ten supply more than 20% of the sample.

This clonotype was seen many times. It lacks a known antigen. Base quality data are lacking; no much larger clone is found one base away. The specimen was PBMCs, collected 5 days after the yellow fever booster vaccination. The V gene is TRBV7-2 and the J gene is TRBJ2-3, and TRBD2 may be the D gene, going by 6 matching bases. The source is a man between 18 and 29 years old who received the YFV17D yellow fever vaccine. The nucleotide sequence is given as TGTGCCAGCAGCTTATATCTGCGGGGTTCCGATACGCAGTATTTT. Its protein product is CASSLYLRGSDTQYF.